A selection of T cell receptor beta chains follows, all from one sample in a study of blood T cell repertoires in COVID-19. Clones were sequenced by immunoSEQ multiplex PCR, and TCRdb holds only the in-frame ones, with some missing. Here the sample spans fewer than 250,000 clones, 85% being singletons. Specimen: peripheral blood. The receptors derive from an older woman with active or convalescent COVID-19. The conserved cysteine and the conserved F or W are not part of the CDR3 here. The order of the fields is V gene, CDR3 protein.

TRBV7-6,ASTSRTGGDEETQY
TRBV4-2,ASSVATTDTQY
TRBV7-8,ASSPGTSGSRTDTQY
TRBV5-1,ASMVAEPITDTQY
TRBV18,ASSPGTGDYSNQPQH
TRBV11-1,ASSYHRGGSYEQY
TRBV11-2,ASSLLIGGPWYEQF
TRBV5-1,ASKGSGLAGGQETQY
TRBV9,ASTAAGGVKTQY
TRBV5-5,ASSLWTSGSIEQY
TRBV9,ASSLKAGAGDTQY
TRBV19,ASKKAGQANEKLF
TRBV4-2,ASSPGGTGWGLGNQPQH
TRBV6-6,ASSYWTASNQPQH
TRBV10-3,AISESFETGELF
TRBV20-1,SASSVASGPSYNEQF
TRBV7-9,ASHAGGRYNEQF
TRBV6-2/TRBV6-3,ASSPSYRVGETQY
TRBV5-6,ASSLGDRGGFSYGYT
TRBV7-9,ASSQIYEQY
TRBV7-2,ASSPRGGGREQF
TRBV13,ASNLLGNTIY
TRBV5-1,ASSPQPSGRSYEQY
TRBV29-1,SVGQGSTDTQY
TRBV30,AWGAGSYEQY
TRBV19,ASSRGHSSYEQY
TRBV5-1,ASSSAGLAGNEQY
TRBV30,AWIGMNTEAF
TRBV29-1,SVVDRGGRETQY
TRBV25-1,ASSNPGLGGSEQF
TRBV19,ASSIGPTRLRDTQY
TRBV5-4,ASSLRQGNYGYT
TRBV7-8,ASSSTSGRTDTQY
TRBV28,ASSLGGGTKNIQY
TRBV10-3,AISNPGQGSNEQF
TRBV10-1,ASSESVDPQGQRTQY
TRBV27,ASSPWTGSSYNEQF
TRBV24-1,ATSDGRGPANTEAF
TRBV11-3,ASSLASGRRNEQF
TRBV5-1,ASSPGQGMTDTQY
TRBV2,ASSPDRGRTPPLH
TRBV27,ASSSRQGAYGYT
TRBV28,ASSLTSTQETQY
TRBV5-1,ASSLTLAGVRETQY
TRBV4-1,ASRQLAGEQF
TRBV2,ASSELGLAGQETQY
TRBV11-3,ASSLGSANGDTQY
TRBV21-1,ASSKERVGGNNEQF
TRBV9,ASTSAGGLPDTQY
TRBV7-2,ASSLAGAQGHYEQY
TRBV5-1,ASSTWGQILCQPQH
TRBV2,ASSPQGTIQY
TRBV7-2,ASSSQRGEDTQY
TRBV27,ASSFRRGRTDTQY
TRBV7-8,ASSLLSGGGNEQF